This T cell receptor beta chain is from a study of T-cell memory formation after mild COVID-19. 5'RACE primed at constant segments yielded TCR alpha and TCR beta cDNA libraries bearing sample barcodes and UMIs. One entry per CDR3 protein results from TCRdb running MiXCR on the 5' RACE reads. The repertoire consists of more than 80,000 distinct CDR3 sequences, with roughly an eighth occurring once and the leading ten covering more than 25%. Trimming cost V 4 bases and J 10 bases; bases outside gene matches: 23. CDR1 SGHDT and CDR2 YYEEEE come from the germline V gene. The CDR3 loop spans 19 amino acids. For this clonotype: Its specificity is not known.

Findings of the study overall: The authors left the SARS-CoV-2 specificity of second-wave clones peaking on day 37 unconfirmed. The finding that pre-infection memory included some responding clones suggested that cross-reactive memory joined. Shrinking CD4+ clones were chiefly CM and EM; CD8+ ones were chiefly EMRA.

Sequencing used PBMCs or a T cell subset sorted from them (not recorded which). This chain joins TRBV5-6 and TRBJ2-1; 10 bases are a match to TRBD2. The sequence derives from an adult woman who had mild COVID-19 (a few samples of this study predate the infection). Cell type and time point are not known. For the CDR3, the DNA is TGTGCCAGCAGCGCTGCCTACCCGAAGCGGGAGGGCCCCCAGAGGGAGCAGTTCTTC. Translation gives CASSAAYPKREGPQREQFF.